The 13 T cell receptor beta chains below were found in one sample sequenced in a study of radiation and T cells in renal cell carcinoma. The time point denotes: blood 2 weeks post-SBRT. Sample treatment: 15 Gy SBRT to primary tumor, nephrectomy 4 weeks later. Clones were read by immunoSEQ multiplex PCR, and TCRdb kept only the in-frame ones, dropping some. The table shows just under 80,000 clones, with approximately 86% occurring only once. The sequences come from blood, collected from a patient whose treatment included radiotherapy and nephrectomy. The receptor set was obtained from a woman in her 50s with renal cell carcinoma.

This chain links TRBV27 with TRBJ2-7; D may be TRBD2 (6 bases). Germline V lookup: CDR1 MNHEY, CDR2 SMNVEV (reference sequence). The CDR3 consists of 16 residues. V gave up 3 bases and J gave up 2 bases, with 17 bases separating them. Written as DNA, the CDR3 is TGTGCCAGCAGTTTGTCGAGTGGGGGGAGGCCCTACGAGCAGTACTTC. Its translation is CASSLSSGGRPYEQYF.

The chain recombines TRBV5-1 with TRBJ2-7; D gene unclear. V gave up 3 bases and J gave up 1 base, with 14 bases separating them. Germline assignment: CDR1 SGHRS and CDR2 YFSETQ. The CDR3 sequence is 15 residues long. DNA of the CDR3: TGCGCCAGCAGCTATACAGTACAATCTTCCTACGAGCAGTACTTC. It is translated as CASSYTVQSSYEQYF.

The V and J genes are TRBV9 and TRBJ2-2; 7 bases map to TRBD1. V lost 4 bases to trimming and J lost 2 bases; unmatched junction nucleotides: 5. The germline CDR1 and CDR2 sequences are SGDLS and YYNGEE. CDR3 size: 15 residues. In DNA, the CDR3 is TGTGCCAGCAGCACCGGGACAGTCAACACCGGGGAGCTGTTTTTT. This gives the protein CASSTGTVNTGELFF.

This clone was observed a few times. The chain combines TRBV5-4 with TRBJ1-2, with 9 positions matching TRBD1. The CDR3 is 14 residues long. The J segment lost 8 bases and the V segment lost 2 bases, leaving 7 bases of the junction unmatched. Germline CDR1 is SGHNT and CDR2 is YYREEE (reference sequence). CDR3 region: CASSLTGGREGYTF. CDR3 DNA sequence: TGTGCCAGCAGCTTAACAGGGGGCAGGGAAGGCTACACCTTC.

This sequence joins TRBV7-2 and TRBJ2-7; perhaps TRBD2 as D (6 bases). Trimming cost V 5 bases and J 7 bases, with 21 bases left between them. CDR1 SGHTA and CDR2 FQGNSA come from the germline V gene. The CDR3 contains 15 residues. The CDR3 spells CASSGSTSWTGEQYF. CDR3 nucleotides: TGTGCCAGCAGCGGTAGCACTAGCTGGACGGGGGAGCAGTACTTC. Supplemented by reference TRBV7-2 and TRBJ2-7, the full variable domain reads GAGVSQSPSNKVTEKGKDVELRCDPISGHTALYWYRQSLGQGLEFLIYFQGNSAPDKSGLPSDRFSAERTGGSVSTLTIQRTQQEDSAVYLCASSGSTSWTGEQYFGPGTRLTVT.

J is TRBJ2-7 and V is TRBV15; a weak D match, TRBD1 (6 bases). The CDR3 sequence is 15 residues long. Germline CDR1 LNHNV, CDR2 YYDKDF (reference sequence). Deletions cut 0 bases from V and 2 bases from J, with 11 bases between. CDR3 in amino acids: CATSRELSGAYEQYF. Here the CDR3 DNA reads TGTGCCACCAGCAGAGAACTATCAGGGGCCTACGAGCAGTACTTC.

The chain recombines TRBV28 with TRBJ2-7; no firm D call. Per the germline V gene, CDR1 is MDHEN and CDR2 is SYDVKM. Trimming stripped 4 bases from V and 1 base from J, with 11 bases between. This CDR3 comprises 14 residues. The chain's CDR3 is CASSSWTDSYEQYF. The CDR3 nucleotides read TGTGCCAGCAGTTCGTGGACGGATTCCTACGAGCAGTACTTC. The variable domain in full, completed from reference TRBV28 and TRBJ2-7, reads DVKVTQSSRYLVKRTGEKVFLECVQDMDHENMFWYRQDPGLGLRLIYFSYDVKMKEKGDIPEGYSVSREKKERFSLILESASTNQTSMYLCASSSWTDSYEQYFGPGTRLTVT.

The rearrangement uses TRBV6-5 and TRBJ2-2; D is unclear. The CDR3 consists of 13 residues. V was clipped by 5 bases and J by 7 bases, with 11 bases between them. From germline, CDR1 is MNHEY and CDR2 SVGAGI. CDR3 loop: CASSHILDGELFF. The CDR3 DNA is TGTGCCAGCAGTCACATTTTGGACGGGGAGCTGTTTTTT.

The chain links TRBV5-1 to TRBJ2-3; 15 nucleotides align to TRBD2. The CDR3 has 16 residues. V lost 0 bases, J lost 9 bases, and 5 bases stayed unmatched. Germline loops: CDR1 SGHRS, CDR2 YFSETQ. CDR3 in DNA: TGCGCCAGCAGCTTGGAATATGGGACTAGCGGGGGGACGCAGTATTTT. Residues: CASSLEYGTSGGTQYF.

The CDR3 DNA reads as TGCGCCAGCAGCTTGGTGACAGGGATTGGGGAGACCCAGTACTTC. This codes for CASSLVTGIGETQYF. This chain links TRBV5-1 with TRBJ2-5; the match to TRBD1 covers 7 bases. This CDR3 has 15 amino acids. Germline-derived CDR1 and CDR2 are SGHRS and YFSETQ. J was trimmed by 5 bases and V by 0 bases; bases with no gene match: 7.

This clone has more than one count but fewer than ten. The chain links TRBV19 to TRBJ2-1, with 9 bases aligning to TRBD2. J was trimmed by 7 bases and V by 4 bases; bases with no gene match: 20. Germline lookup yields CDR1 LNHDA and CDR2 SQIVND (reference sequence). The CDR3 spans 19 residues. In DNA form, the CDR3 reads TGTGCCAGTAGTACCCATAAACCACCGAGCGGGAGGATGGGGAATGAGCAGTTCTTC. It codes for CASSTHKPPSGRMGNEQFF.

The CDR3 bases are TGTGCCAGCATCTCCCCCCACTCTGGAAACACCATATATTTT. Amino acids: CASISPHSGNTIYF. V usage is TRBV28 and J usage is TRBJ1-3, with no clear D. The CDR3 length is 14 residues. The germline CDR1 and CDR2 sequences are MDHEN and SYDVKM. Trimming pared 7 bases from V and 0 bases from J, leaving 10 bases between.

CDR3 in DNA: TGTGCCAGCAGCTTAGATTTGGAGATTGGTACGCAGTATTTT. Translating it yields CASSLDLEIGTQYF. The genes are TRBV7-2 and TRBJ2-3; D is uncertain. V lost 1 base and J lost 8, with 13 bases in between. CDR3 length: 14 amino acids. Germline CDR1 is SGHTA and CDR2 is FQGNSA. The full variable domain, with the rest looked up from reference TRBV7-2 and TRBJ2-3, is GAGVSQSPSNKVTEKGKDVELRCDPISGHTALYWYRQSLGQGLEFLIYFQGNSAPDKSGLPSDRFSAERTGGSVSTLTIQRTQQEDSAVYLCASSLDLEIGTQYFGPGTRLTVL.